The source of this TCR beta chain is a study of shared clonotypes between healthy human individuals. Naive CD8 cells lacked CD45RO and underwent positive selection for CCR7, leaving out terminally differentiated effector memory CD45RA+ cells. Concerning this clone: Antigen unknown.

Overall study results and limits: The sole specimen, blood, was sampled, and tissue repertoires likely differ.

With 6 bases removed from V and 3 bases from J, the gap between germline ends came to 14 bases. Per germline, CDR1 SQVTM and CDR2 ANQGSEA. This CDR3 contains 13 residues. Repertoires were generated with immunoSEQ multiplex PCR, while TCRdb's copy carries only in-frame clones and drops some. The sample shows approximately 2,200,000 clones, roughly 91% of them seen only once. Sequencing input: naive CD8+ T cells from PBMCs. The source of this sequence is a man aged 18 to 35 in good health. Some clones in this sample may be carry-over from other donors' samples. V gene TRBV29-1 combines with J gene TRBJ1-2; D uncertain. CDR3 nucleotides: TGCAGCGTCTTCCCGGGCCTCGACTATGGCTACACCTTC. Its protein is CSVFPGLDYGYTF.